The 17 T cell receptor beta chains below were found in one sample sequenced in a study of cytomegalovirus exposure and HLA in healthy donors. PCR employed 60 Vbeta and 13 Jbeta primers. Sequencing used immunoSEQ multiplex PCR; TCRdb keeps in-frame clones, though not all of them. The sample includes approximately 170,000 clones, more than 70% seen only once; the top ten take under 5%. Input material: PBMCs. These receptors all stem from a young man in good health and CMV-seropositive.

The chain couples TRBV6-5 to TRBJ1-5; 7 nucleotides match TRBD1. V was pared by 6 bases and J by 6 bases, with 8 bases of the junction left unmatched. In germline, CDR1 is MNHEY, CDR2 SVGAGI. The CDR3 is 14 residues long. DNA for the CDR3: TGTGCCAGCAGCTCTAAGGGGGCACGTCAGCCCCAGCATTTT. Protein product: CASSSKGARQPQHF.

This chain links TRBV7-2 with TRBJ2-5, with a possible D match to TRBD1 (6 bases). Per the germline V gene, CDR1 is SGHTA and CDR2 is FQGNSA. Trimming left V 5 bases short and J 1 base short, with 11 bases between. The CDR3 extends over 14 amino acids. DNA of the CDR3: TGTGCCAGCAGCCGCGACAGGAGCCAAGAGACCCAGTACTTC. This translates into CASSRDRSQETQYF.

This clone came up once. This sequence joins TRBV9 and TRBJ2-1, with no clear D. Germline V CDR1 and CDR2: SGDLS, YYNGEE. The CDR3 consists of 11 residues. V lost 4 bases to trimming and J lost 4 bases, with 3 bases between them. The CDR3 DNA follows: TGTGCCAGCAGCCGTTACAATGAGCAGTTCTTC. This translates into CASSRYNEQFF.

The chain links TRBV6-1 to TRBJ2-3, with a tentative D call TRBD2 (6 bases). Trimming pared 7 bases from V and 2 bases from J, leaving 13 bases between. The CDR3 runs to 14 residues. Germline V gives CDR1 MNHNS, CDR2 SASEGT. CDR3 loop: CASNTGGATDTQYF. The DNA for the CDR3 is TGTGCCAGCAACACCGGGGGAGCCACAGATACGCAGTATTTT.

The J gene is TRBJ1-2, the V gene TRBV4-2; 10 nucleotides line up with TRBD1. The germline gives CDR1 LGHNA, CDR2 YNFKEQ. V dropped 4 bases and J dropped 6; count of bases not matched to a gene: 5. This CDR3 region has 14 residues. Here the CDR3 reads CASSLDRGQDGYTF. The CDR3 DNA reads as TGTGCCAGCAGCCTTGACAGGGGGCAGGATGGCTACACCTTC.

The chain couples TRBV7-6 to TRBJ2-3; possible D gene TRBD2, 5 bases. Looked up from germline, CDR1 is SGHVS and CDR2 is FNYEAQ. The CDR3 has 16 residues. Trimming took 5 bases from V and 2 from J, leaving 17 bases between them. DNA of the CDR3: TGTGCCAGCAGCCCTAATCTTGGACTGAACACAGATACGCAGTATTTT. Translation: CASSPNLGLNTDTQYF. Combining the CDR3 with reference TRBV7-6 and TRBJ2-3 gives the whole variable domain GAGVSQSPRYKVTKRGQDVALRCDPISGHVSLYWYRQALGQGPEFLTYFNYEAQQDKSGLPNDRFSAERPEGSISTLTIQRTEQRDSAMYRCASSPNLGLNTDTQYFGPGTRLTVL.

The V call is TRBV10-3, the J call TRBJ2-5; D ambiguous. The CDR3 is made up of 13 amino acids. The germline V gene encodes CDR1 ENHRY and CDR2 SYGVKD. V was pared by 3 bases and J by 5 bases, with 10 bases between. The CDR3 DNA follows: TGTGCCATCAGTGAAGATACTTTGGAGACCCAGTACTTC. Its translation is CAISEDTLETQYF.

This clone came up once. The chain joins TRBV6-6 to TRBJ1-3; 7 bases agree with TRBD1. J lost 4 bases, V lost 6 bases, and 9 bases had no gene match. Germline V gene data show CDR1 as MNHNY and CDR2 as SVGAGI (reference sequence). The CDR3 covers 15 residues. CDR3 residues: CASSLDRARGNTIYF. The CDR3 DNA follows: TGTGCCAGCAGCCTCGACAGGGCAAGGGGAAACACCATATATTTT.

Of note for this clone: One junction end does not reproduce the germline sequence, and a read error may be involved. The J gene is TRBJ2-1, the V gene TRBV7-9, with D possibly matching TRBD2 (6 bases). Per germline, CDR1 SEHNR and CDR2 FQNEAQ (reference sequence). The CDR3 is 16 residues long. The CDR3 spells CSSSLGTLFSYNEQFF. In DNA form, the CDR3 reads TGTTCCAGCAGCTTAGGGACTTTATTCTCCTACAATGAGCAGTTCTTC. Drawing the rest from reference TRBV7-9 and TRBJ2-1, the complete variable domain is DTGVSQNPRHKITKRGQNVTFRCDPISEHNRLYWYRQTLGQGPEFLTYFQNEAQLEKSRLLSDRFSAERPKGSFSTLEIQRTEQGDSAMYLCSSSLGTLFSYNEQFFGPGTRLTVL.

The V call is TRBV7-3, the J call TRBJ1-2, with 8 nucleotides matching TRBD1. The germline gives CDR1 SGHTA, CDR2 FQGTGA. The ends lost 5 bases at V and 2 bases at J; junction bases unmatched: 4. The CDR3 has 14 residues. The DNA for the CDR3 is TGTGCCAGCAGCGCGGGGACAGGCAACTATGGCTACACCTTC. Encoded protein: CASSAGTGNYGYTF. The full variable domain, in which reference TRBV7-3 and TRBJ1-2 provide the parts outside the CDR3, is GAGVSQTPSNKVTEKGKYVELRCDPISGHTALYWYRQSLGQGPEFLIYFQGTGAADDSGLPNDRFFAVRPEGSVSTLKIQRTERGDSAVYLCASSAGTGNYGYTFGSGTRLTVV.

The CDR3 nucleotides read TGTGCCGGTAGCGGGGGGGCAGGAGAGACCCAGTACTTC. Protein: CAGSGGAGETQYF. This chain joins TRBV6-5 and TRBJ2-5; TRBD2 agrees at 11 bases. V trimming: 11 bases; J trimming: 4 bases; junction bases outside the gene matches: 6. This CDR3 has 13 residues. Germline V gives CDR1 MNHEY, CDR2 SVGAGI.

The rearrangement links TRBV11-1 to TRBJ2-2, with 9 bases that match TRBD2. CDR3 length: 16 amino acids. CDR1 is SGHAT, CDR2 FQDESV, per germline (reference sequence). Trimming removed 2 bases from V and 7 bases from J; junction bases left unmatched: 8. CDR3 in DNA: TGTGCCAGCAGCTTACTTGCGGGGGGGCCCATCGGGGAGCTGTTTTTT. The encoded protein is CASSLLAGGPIGELFF.

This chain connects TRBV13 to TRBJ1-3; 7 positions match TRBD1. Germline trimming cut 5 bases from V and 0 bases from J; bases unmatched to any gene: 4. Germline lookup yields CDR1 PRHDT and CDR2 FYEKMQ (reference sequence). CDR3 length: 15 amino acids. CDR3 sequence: CASSPGQASGNTIYF. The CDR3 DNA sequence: TGTGCCAGCAGCCCAGGACAGGCCTCTGGAAACACCATATATTTT. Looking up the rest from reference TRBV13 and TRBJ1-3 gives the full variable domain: AAGVIQSPRHLIKEKRETATLKCYPIPRHDTVYWYQQGPGQDPQFLISFYEKMQSDKGSIPDRFSAQQFSDYHSELNMSSLELGDSALYFCASSPGQASGNTIYFGEGSWLTVV.

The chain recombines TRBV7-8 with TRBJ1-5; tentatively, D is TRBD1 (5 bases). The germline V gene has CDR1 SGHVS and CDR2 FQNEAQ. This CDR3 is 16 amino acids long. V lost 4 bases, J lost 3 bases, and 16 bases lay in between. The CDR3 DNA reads TGTGCCAGCAGCTCCAGGGTTCCCGTAAACAATCAGCCCCAGCATTTT. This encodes CASSSRVPVNNQPQHF.

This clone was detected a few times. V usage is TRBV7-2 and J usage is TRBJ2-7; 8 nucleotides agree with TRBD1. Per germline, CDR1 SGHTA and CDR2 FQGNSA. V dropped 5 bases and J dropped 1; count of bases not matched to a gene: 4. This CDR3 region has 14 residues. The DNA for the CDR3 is TGTGCCAGCAGCCCTCGACAGGGGTCCTACGAGCAGTACTTC. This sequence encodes CASSPRQGSYEQYF.

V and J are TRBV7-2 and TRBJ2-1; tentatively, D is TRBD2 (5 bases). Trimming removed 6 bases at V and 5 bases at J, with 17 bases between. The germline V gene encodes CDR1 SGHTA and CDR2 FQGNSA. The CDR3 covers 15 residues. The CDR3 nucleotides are TGTGCCAGCAGGCGAGGACTGAACCGCAACAATGAGCAGTTCTTC. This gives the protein CASRRGLNRNNEQFF. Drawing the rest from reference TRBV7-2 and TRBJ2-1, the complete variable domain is GAGVSQSPSNKVTEKGKDVELRCDPISGHTALYWYRQSLGQGLEFLIYFQGNSAPDKSGLPSDRFSAERTGGSVSTLTIQRTQQEDSAVYLCASRRGLNRNNEQFFGPGTRLTVL.

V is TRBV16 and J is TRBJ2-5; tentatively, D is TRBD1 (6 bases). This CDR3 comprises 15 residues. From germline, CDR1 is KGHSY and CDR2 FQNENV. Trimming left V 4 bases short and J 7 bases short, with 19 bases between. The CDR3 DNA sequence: TGTGCCAGCAGCCCTACAGGGACGGATACAGGGACCCAGTACTTC. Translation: CASSPTGTDTGTQYF.